The sequence of this T cell receptor (beta chain) was determined in a study of beta chain features in type 1 diabetes. Whole-study findings and limits: Type 1 diabetes patients had TCRB CDR3s that were shorter (moderately but significantly so) in all four CD4+ subsets.

There are 16 residues in the CDR3. V lost 5 bases, J lost 1 base, and 5 bases stayed unmatched. Germline V gene sequence: CDR1 SEHNR, CDR2 FQNEAQ (reference sequence). Regarding this clone: Its target is not known.

Expressed TCRB transcripts were sequenced because the isolated RNA had all been reverse transcribed beforehand. Only in-frame clones appear in the TCRdb table, and some are missing; sequencing was by immunoSEQ multiplex PCR. The sample yields about 120,000 clones, 15% to 20% seen once. The specimen was central memory CD4+ T cells from blood. This TCR was recovered from a man aged 18 to 30 with type 1 diabetes. The rearrangement joins TRBV7-9 to TRBJ1-1; 12 positions match TRBD1. For the CDR3, the DNA is TGTGCCAGCAGCGACCGGGACAGGGGGCCGAACACTGAAGCTTTCTTT. The encoded protein is CASSDRDRGPNTEAFF.